The rows below give T cell receptor beta chains drawn from one sample of a study of blood T cell repertoires in COVID-19. The data were produced by immunoSEQ multiplex PCR, yet TCRdb's version contains in-frame clones alone and is incomplete. The table includes around 450,000 clones, about 92% detected once. The sequencing sample was made of PBMCs or T cells enriched from blood (not recorded which). The receptors here all came from a man aged 18 to 29 who had recovered from COVID-19. Both conserved end residues are part of each CDR3. The order of the fields is V gene, clone size, J gene, D gene, CDR3 protein, CDR3 DNA. A D gene is named only where the DNA matches it firmly. Some rows have no size entry. The others give once, few or many, or a class for an expanded clone.

TRBV5-4,.,TRBJ1-2,TRBD1,CASSLDRGTGGTGYTF,TGTGCCAGCAGCTTGGACCGCGGGACAGGGGGCACTGGCTACACCTTC
TRBV28,.,TRBJ1-2,TRBD1,CASSRTGTNYGYTF,TGTGCCAGCAGTCGGACAGGGACGAACTATGGCTACACCTTC
TRBV6-1,.,TRBJ1-6,.,CASSDIYSPLHF,TGTGCCAGCAGTGATATATATTCACCCCTCCACTTT
TRBV7-6,.,TRBJ2-5,.,CASSLATGRQETQYF,TGTGCCAGCAGCTTAGCTACAGGTCGCCAAGAGACCCAGTACTTC
TRBV7-7,.,TRBJ1-3,.,CASSRVSGNTIYF,TGTGCCAGCAGCCGGGTCTCTGGAAACACCATATATTTT
TRBV7-2,.,TRBJ2-1,.,CASSLGGVDEQFF,TGTGCCAGCAGCTTAGGAGGTGTGGATGAGCAGTTCTTC
TRBV11-2,.,TRBJ1-2,.,CASSSPGGEDTF,TGTGCCAGCAGCTCCCCGGGAGGGGAGGACACCTTC
TRBV27,.,TRBJ2-1,TRBD2,CASSPGTSAYNEQFF,TGTGCCAGCAGTCCCGGGACTAGCGCCTACAATGAGCAGTTCTTC
TRBV21-1,.,TRBJ1-3,.,CASSNRLTGDSGNTIYF,TGTGCCAGCAGCAATCGCTTAACAGGCGACTCTGGAAACACCATATATTTT
TRBV3-1/TRBV3-2,.,TRBJ2-7,.,CASSQARAHEQYF,TGTGCCAGCAGCCAAGCCAGGGCCCACGAGCAGTACTTC
TRBV27,once,TRBJ1-5,.,CASRLSNQPQHF,TGTGCCAGCAGACTTAGCAATCAGCCCCAGCATTTT
TRBV5-1,.,TRBJ2-5,TRBD2,CASSLEKSSGRETQYF,TGCGCCAGCAGCTTGGAGAAGTCTAGCGGGAGAGAGACCCAGTACTTC
TRBV29-1,.,TRBJ2-7,TRBD2,CSVLAGSYEQYF,TGCAGCGTCCTAGCGGGAAGCTACGAGCAGTACTTC
TRBV5-3,once,TRBJ2-1,TRBD2,CARSLAVELAGQWKQFF,TGTGCCAGAAGCTTGGCCGTAGAGCTAGCGGGCCAATGGAAACAGTTCTTC
TRBV15,.,TRBJ1-4,TRBD1,CATSRTGGGEKLFF,TGTGCCACCAGCAGAACAGGGGGCGGCGAAAAACTGTTTTTT
TRBV7-8,.,TRBJ2-5,.,CASSLSGGLQETQYF,TGTGCCAGCAGCTTGTCGGGCGGGCTTCAGGAGACCCAGTACTTC
TRBV13,.,TRBJ1-2,.,CASSYHRDGYTF,TGTGCCAGCAGCTACCACAGGGATGGCTACACCTTC
TRBV9,.,TRBJ2-1,TRBD2,CASSVRASGYNEQFF,TGTGCCAGCAGCGTACGGGCTAGCGGCTACAATGAGCAGTTCTTC
TRBV7-9,.,TRBJ2-6,.,CATSGSGANVLTF,TGTGCCACCTCCGGCTCTGGGGCCAACGTCCTGACTTTC
TRBV6-5,.,TRBJ2-5,TRBD1,CASSFAGTGVSETQYF,TGTGCCAGCAGTTTCGCCGGGACAGGGGTCTCGGAGACCCAGTACTTC
TRBV5-4,.,TRBJ1-1,TRBD1,CASNRQGWTEAFF,TGTGCCAGCAACAGACAGGGTTGGACTGAAGCTTTCTTT
TRBV2,.,TRBJ2-4,.,CASSGPAGSVSRDIQYF,TGTGCCAGCAGCGGGCCGGCTGGTAGCGTTAGTCGGGACATTCAGTACTTC
TRBV7-9,.,TRBJ2-7,TRBD2,CASSPGLAGVYEQYF,TGTGCCAGCAGCCCGGGACTAGCGGGAGTTTACGAGCAGTACTTC
TRBV19,.,TRBJ2-2,TRBD1,CASSKMGQTTGELFF,TGTGCCAGTAGTAAAATGGGACAGACCACCGGGGAGCTGTTTTTT
TRBV19,.,TRBJ2-1,TRBD1,CASSILGTGMVNEQFF,TGTGCCAGTAGTATCTTAGGGACAGGGATGGTCAATGAGCAGTTCTTC
TRBV2,.,TRBJ2-2,.,CASTGSGELFF,TGTGCCAGCACTGGCTCCGGGGAGCTGTTTTTT
TRBV3-1/TRBV3-2,.,TRBJ1-1,TRBD1,CASSQGARTEAFF,TGTGCCAGCAGTCAGGGGGCGCGGACTGAAGCTTTCTTT
TRBV13,.,TRBJ1-2,TRBD1,CASSRPEDRAYGYTF,TGTGCCAGCAGCCGTCCCGAGGACAGGGCCTATGGCTACACCTTC
TRBV10-3,.,TRBJ1-5,TRBD1,CAIRQGSNQPQHF,TGTGCCATCAGACAGGGGTCGAATCAGCCCCAGCATTTT
TRBV28,once,TRBJ1-3,.,CASSLGLDTIYF,TGTGCCAGCAGTTTGGGGCTGGACACCATATATTTT
TRBV4-1,.,TRBJ2-1,.,CASSQDRREQFF,TGCGCCAGCAGCCAAGATCGCCGGGAGCAGTTCTTC
TRBV19,.,TRBJ2-5,.,CASSTGEETQYF,TGTGCCAGTAGTACAGGGGAAGAGACCCAGTACTTC
TRBV4-1,.,TRBJ1-1,TRBD1,CASSEAGQGSTEAFF,TGCGCCAGCAGCGAAGCCGGACAGGGGAGTACTGAAGCTTTCTTT
TRBV3-1/TRBV3-2,once,TRBJ1-5,.,CASSQDPGMRQPQHF,TGTGCCAGCAGCCAAGATCCGGGGATGCGTCAGCCCCAGCATTTT
TRBV13,.,TRBJ1-2,TRBD1,CASSLNGGQYYGYTF,TGTGCCAGCAGCTTAAATGGGGGACAGTACTATGGCTACACCTTC
TRBV3-1/TRBV3-2,many,TRBJ2-1,TRBD1,CASSQVATGYNEQFF,TGTGCCAGCAGCCAAGTCGCGACAGGGTACAATGAGCAGTTCTTC
TRBV28,.,TRBJ2-1,TRBD1,CASSSTRGSSYNEQFF,TGTGCCAGCAGTTCAACCAGGGGGAGCTCCTACAATGAGCAGTTCTTC
TRBV3-1/TRBV3-2,.,TRBJ2-1,TRBD2,CASSYFSSGQSSYNEQFF,TGTGCCAGCAGCTACTTTTCTAGCGGGCAGAGCTCCTACAATGAGCAGTTCTTC
TRBV6-5,.,TRBJ1-1,.,CASRPGSSGTEAFF,TGTGCCAGCAGACCGGGATCCTCTGGGACTGAAGCTTTCTTT